These T cell receptor beta chains were read from a single sample in a study of human T cells and chemical hapten exposure. Via MiXCR, TCRdb re-called the RACE reads, giving one row per CDR3 protein. The table shows roughly 100,000 distinct CDR3 sequences, with around 10% occurring only once. Material: whole blood, obtained in connection with sensitization to the hapten diphenylcyclopropenone (DPC). These receptors all come from a woman aged 40 to 50 with alopecia areata. Some clones in this sample may be carry-over from other donors' samples. Both conserved end residues are part of each CDR3. Fields, in order: D gene, J gene, clone size, V gene, CDR3 protein, CDR3 DNA. D genes are given only for firm matches. Not every row has a clone size; where given, it reads once, few, many or a size class.

TRBD2 TRBJ2-3 few TRBV11-3 CASSPGLAADTQYF TGTGCCAGCAGCCCGGGACTAGCGGCAGATACGCAGTATTTT
. TRBJ1-2 . TRBV19 CASSTPDLYGYTF TGTGCCAGTAGTACACCAGATCTCTATGGCTACACCTTC
TRBD2 TRBJ2-7 few TRBV20-1 CSAEAGAYEQYF TGCAGTGCGGAAGCGGGGGCCTACGAGCAGTACTTC
TRBD1 TRBJ2-4 . TRBV5-4 CASSSDRGLSKNIQYF TGTGCCAGCAGTTCGGACAGGGGGCTGTCCAAAAACATTCAGTACTTC
. TRBJ1-1 . TRBV10-2 CASSSPGTGRKF TGCGCCAGCAGCTCTCCAGGGACTGGCCGAAAATTT
TRBD1 TRBJ2-7 many TRBV12-3/TRBV12-4 CASSYQGAGYEQYF TGTGCCAGCAGTTACCAGGGGGCGGGCTACGAGCAGTACTTC
. TRBJ2-7 . TRBV20-1 CSARVSGAYEQYF TGCAGTGCTAGAGTATCAGGGGCCTACGAGCAGTACTTC
TRBD1 TRBJ2-5 few TRBV29-1 CSAKITGGLETQYF TGCAGCGCTAAGATTACAGGGGGGCTGGAGACCCAGTACTTC
TRBD2 TRBJ2-3 many TRBV7-3 CASSLTSGGNTDTQYF TGTGCCAGCAGCTTAACTAGCGGGGGAAACACAGATACGCAGTATTTT
TRBD2 TRBJ2-3 . TRBV20-1 CSASTSGGPRDTQYF TGCAGTGCGTCGACTAGCGGGGGACCGAGGGATACGCAGTATTTT
. TRBJ2-7 many TRBV28 CASSLYRGSNYEQYF TGTGCCAGCAGTCTATATAGGGGGAGTAACTACGAGCAGTACTTC
. TRBJ1-6 . TRBV6-2/TRBV6-3 CASSWRGQPNSPLHF TGTGCCAGCAGTTGGCGCGGACAGCCTAATTCACCCCTCCACTTT
. TRBJ2-6 . TRBV2 CASSKGQGRDSGANVLTF TGTGCCAGCTCGAAGGGGCAGGGTAGGGACTCTGGGGCCAACGTCCTGACTTTC
TRBD1 TRBJ1-2 . TRBV19 CASSNRDSWGYTF TGTGCCAGTAGTAACCGGGACAGTTGGGGCTACACCTTC
TRBD1 TRBJ1-1 many TRBV7-8 CASSSMAGQAYTEAFF TGTGCCAGCAGCAGCATGGCTGGACAGGCGTACACTGAAGCTTTCTTT
. TRBJ1-5 many TRBV30 CAWSEGSYSNQPQHF TGTGCCTGGAGTGAAGGGTCATATAGCAATCAGCCCCAGCATTTT
. TRBJ2-1 . TRBV4-2 CSSSLARGLNEQFF TGTTCCAGCAGCCTAGCGAGGGGGCTCAATGAGCAGTTCTTC
TRBD1 TRBJ2-3 few TRBV20-1 CSAKGQGAYVTQYF TGCAGTGCTAAAGGACAGGGAGCTTACGTTACGCAGTATTTT
. TRBJ2-5 . TRBV18 CASSLPGPETQYF TGTGCCAGCTCACTTCCCGGGCCCGAGACCCAGTACTTC
. TRBJ2-3 many TRBV6-5 CASRTGIHTDTQYF TGTGCCAGCAGAACCGGGATTCACACAGATACGCAGTATTTT
. TRBJ1-1 few TRBV27 CASKGLRNTEAFF TGTGCCAGCAAAGGGTTGAGGAACACTGAAGCTTTCTTT
. TRBJ1-5 many TRBV5-1 CASSTSGGENQPQHF TGCGCCAGCAGCACATCCGGGGGGGAAAATCAGCCCCAGCATTTT